This TCR beta chain derives from a study of identical twins. cDNA carried unique molecular identifiers, and a universal primer site was added by template switching. TCRdb processed the 5' RACE reads anew with MiXCR; each CDR3 protein has one entry. The sample lists about 280,000 distinct CDR3 sequences, under 9% occurring once. General study points: Carriage of fewer insertions was seen in abundant cord blood beta clonotypes, whereas memory repertoires showed none. Out-of-frame alpha sequences shared by twins showed excess low generation probability. Because invariant MAIT and iNKT cells could be present, zero-insertion analyses could be partly confounded.

This CDR3 is built from 15 residues. Trimming took 4 bases from V and 3 from J; bases not matched to a gene: 6. CDR1 and CDR2 (germline): SGDLS, YYNGEE. In its sample, this clonotype was seen a few times. Its antigen is unknown. This sample was also put to use in a study of yellow fever vaccine responses in identical twins.

The sequence came from a woman younger than 35 in good health. This sequence joins TRBV9 and TRBJ2-1; 8 bases map to TRBD1. The material sequenced was memory (CD45RO+) T cells sorted from blood. This CDR3 reads CASSFGQGGYNEQFF. CDR3 sequence (DNA): TGTGCCAGCAGCTTTGGACAGGGAGGCTACAATGAGCAGTTCTTC.